These T cell receptor beta chains were read from a single sample in a study of CD8 T cells in Susac syndrome. One entry per CDR3 protein, called by TCRdb with MiXCR from the immunoSEQ multiplex PCR reads. The table shows hundreds of thousands of distinct CDR3 sequences, with roughly 93% occurring only once. The specimen sequenced was CD4+ T cells from PBMCs. The receptor set was obtained from a human donor with Susac syndrome. CDR3s include the opening cysteine and the closing phenylalanine or tryptophan. D genes are given only for firm matches. Rows may omit the clone size; those that give it use once, few, many or a size class.

-,TRBD1,TRBJ2-1,TRBV18,TGTGCCAGCTCCCTCAGGGACAGGGGCAATGAGCAGTTCTTC,CASSLRDRGNEQFF
-,-,TRBJ2-5,TRBV7-2,TGTGCCAGCAGCTTAGATAGTATCCAAGAGACCCAGTACTTC,CASSLDSIQETQYF
-,-,TRBJ1-4,TRBV30,TGTGCCTGGAGTCGGGAGAGGGAAAAACTGTTTTTT,CAWSREREKLFF
-,-,TRBJ1-6,TRBV25-1,TGTGCCAGCAGTGAAGGCAATTCACCCCTCCACTTT,CASSEGNSPLHF
-,TRBD1,TRBJ1-2,TRBV20-1,TGCAGTGCTAGAGTAGGGACAGGGGTCTCCCTTTTTGGCTATGGCTACACCTTC,CSARVGTGVSLFGYGYTF
-,-,TRBJ1-2,TRBV20-1,TGCAGTGCTAGGCCCCCAGGGTCTGGGGGCTACACCTTC,CSARPPGSGGYTF
-,-,TRBJ1-1,TRBV5-1,TGCGCCAGCAGCTTGATAGGGCAAGAAAACACTGAAGCTTTCTTT,CASSLIGQENTEAFF
-,-,TRBJ1-1,TRBV25-1,TGTGCCAGCGAGGCTTCTGGTCCAGGGTTGGCTTTCTTT,CASEASGPGLAFF
-,-,TRBJ1-2,TRBV12-3/TRBV12-4,TGTGCCAGCAGCGGGGACTTTGGCTACACCTTC,CASSGDFGYTF
-,-,TRBJ2-7,TRBV3-1,TGTGCCAGCAGCCAAGATAACGGCGAGCAGTACTTC,CASSQDNGEQYF
-,TRBD1,TRBJ2-1,TRBV19,TGTGCCAGTAGTCCGGGTCCACAGGGGCTCTCCTACAATGAGCAGTTCTTC,CASSPGPQGLSYNEQFF
once,-,TRBJ1-2,TRBV9,TGTGCCAGCAGCGTTCGACAGGAGACACTAAGGGGCTACACCTTC,CASSVRQETLRGYTF
-,-,TRBJ2-1,TRBV25-1,TGTGCCAGCAGTGAATTCGGGGGGCAGGGGGCCAATGAGCAGTTCTTC,CASSEFGGQGANEQFF
-,-,TRBJ2-1,TRBV20-1,TGCAGTGCTAGGATCGGCCGAGGGGTAGATGAGCAGTTCTTC,CSARIGRGVDEQFF
-,-,TRBJ1-2,TRBV6-5,TGTGCCAGCAGTTACTTAGTGGGGGTACGGTATGGCTACACCTTC,CASSYLVGVRYGYTF
-,-,TRBJ2-5,TRBV29-1,TGCAGCGTTGAAGATCCAAGGGGGAGAGAGACCCAGTACTTC,CSVEDPRGRETQYF
-,-,TRBJ2-7,TRBV11-2,TGTGCCAGCAGCTTATCCACAATCCTTAGGAGCTCCTACGAGCAGTACTTC,CASSLSTILRSSYEQYF
-,TRBD1,TRBJ2-3,TRBV18,TGTGCCAGCTCACCAAATTCGGGACAGGGCAGCACAGATACGCAGTATTTT,CASSPNSGQGSTDTQYF
-,TRBD2,TRBJ2-1,TRBV9,TGTGCCAGCAGCGTAGCACCTAGCGGGGGGGTCAATGAGCAGTTCTTC,CASSVAPSGGVNEQFF
-,-,TRBJ1-2,TRBV10-3,TGTGCCATCAGTGAGTCGGGAGGCCACTATGGCTACACCTTC,CAISESGGHYGYTF
-,TRBD1,TRBJ2-2,TRBV3-1,TGTGCCAGCAGCCAAGATAGGGGACAGCCGATCACCGGGGAGCTGTTTTTT,CASSQDRGQPITGELFF
-,-,TRBJ1-5,TRBV28,TGTGGGGCCGGAGGGGGTAGCAATCAGCCCCAGCATTTT,CGAGGGSNQPQHF
-,-,TRBJ2-3,TRBV20-1,TGCAGTCCTCGGGTAGCGCAGGGTGGGGATACGCAGTATTTT,CSPRVAQGGDTQYF
-,TRBD2,TRBJ2-5,TRBV19,TGTGCCAGTAGTCCCACTAGCGGGAGGCAAGAGACCCAGTACTTC,CASSPTSGRQETQYF
once,-,TRBJ1-2,TRBV29-1,TGCAGCGTTGAAGATCGAGCCGTCTATGGCTACACCTTC,CSVEDRAVYGYTF